This T cell receptor beta chain was sequenced for a study of T cells in Graves' hyperthyroidism and ophthalmopathy. Amplification targeted TCR beta CDR3 regions from RNA transcripts. HTBI primers were the set used in a first-round RT-PCR of the TCR CDR3. TCRdb used MiXCR to reprocess the multiplex PCR reads, holding one entry per CDR3 protein. Of around 350,000 distinct CDR3 sequences listed, approximately 14% were seen once; the top ten hold approximately 20%. This clonotype was seen at least ten times. Its antigen is unknown. Study-wide points: Researchers found most expanded thyroid clonotypes above 0.001 in blood as well. The model's output predicted ophthalmopathy at a median of about 5.9 months prior to onset.

Duration under 3 months, a NOSPECS grade of at least 4, and a Clinical Activity Score of at least 3 characterized the ophthalmopathy patients. Cells are PBMCs isolated from around 9.4 ml of fresh blood. Sequencing was carried out using blood. This sequence originates from a woman aged 55-69 years with Graves' ophthalmopathy.

The CDR3 DNA sequence: TGTGCCAGCAGCTCAGACGGGACTAGCACAGATACGCAGTATTTT. This translates into CASSSDGTSTDTQYF. The J gene is TRBJ2-3, the V gene TRBV7-3; the D gene is possibly TRBD2 (6 bases). Trimming pared 4 bases from V and 0 bases from J, leaving 11 bases between. Germline values: CDR1 SGHTA, CDR2 FQGTGA. The CDR3 loop spans 15 amino acids.